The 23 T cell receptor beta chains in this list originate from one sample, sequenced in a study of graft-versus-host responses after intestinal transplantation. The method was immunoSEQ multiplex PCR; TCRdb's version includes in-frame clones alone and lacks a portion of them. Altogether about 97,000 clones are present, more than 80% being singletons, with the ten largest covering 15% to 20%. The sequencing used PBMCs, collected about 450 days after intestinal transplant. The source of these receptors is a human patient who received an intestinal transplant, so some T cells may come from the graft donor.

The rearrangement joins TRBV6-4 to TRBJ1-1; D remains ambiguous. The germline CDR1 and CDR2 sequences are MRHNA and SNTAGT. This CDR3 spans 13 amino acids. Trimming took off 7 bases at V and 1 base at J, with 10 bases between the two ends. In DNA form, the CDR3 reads TGTGCCAGCACCAGGACGGCGAACACTGAAGCTTTCTTT. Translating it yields CASTRTANTEAFF.

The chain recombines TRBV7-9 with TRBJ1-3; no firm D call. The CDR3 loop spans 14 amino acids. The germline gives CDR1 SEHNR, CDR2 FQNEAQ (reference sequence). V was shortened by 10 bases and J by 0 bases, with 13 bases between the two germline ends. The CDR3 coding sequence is TGTGCCATCTCAAAACGGGACTCTGGAAACACCATATATTTT. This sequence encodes CAISKRDSGNTIYF.

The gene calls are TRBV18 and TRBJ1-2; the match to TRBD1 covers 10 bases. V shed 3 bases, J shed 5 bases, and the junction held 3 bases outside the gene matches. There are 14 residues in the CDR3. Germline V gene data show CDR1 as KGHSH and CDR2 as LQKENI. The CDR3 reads CASSPDRGKYGYTF. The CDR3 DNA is TGTGCCAGCTCACCGGACAGGGGGAAGTATGGCTACACCTTC.

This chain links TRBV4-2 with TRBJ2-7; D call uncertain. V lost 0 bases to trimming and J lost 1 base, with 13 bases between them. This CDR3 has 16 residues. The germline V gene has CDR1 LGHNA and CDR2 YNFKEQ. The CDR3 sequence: CASSQEGLGVSYEQYF. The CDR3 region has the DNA TGTGCCAGCAGCCAAGAAGGGTTGGGCGTTTCCTACGAGCAGTACTTC.

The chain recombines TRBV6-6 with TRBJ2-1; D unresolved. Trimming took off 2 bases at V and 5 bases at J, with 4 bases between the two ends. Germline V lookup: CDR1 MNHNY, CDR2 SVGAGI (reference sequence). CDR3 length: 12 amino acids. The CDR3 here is CASSYLNNEQFF. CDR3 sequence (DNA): TGTGCCAGCAGTTACCTCAACAATGAGCAGTTCTTC.

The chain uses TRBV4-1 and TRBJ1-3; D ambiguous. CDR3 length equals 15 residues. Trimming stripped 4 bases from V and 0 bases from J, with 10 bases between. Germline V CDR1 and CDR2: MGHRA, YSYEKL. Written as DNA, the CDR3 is TGCGCCAGCAGCCCCTGGGCGGGCTCTGGAAACACCATATATTTT. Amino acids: CASSPWAGSGNTIYF.

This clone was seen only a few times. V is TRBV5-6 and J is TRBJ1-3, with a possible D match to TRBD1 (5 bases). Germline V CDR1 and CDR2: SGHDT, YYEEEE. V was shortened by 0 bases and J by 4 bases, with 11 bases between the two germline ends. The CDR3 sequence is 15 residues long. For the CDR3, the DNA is TGTGCCAGCAGCTTGGTGGGGGTTGGAGGAAACACCATATATTTT. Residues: CASSLVGVGGNTIYF.

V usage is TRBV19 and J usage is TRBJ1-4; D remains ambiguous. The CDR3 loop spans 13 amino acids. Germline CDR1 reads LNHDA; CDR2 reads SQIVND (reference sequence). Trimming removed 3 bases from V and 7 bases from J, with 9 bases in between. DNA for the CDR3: TGTGCCAGTAGTATGACTGGGAGTGAAAAACTGTTTTTT. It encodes CASSMTGSEKLFF. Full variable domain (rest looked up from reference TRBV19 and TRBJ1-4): DGGITQSPKYLFRKEGQNVTLSCEQNLNHDAMYWYRQDPGQGLRLIYYSQIVNDFQKGDIAEGYSVSREKKESFPLTVTSAQKNPTAFYLCASSMTGSEKLFFGSGTQLSVL.

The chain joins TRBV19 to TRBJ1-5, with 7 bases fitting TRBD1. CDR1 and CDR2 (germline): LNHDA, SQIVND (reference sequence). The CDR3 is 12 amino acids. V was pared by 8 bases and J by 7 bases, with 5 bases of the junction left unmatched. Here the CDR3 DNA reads TGTGCCAGTCGCTTGGGACAGCAGCCCCAGCATTTT. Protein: CASRLGQQPQHF.

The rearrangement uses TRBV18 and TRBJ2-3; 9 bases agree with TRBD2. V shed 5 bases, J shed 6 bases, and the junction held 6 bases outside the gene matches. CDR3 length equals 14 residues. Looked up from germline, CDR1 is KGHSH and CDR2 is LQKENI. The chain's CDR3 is CASSRSSGDDTQYF. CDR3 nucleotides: TGTGCCAGCTCAAGGTCTAGCGGGGATGATACGCAGTATTTT.

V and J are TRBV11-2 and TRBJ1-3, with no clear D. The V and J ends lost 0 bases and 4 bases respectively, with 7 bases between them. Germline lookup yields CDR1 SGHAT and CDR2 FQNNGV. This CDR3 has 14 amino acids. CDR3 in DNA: TGTGCCAGCAGCTTAGACCTCAGGGGAAACACCATATATTTT. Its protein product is CASSLDLRGNTIYF.

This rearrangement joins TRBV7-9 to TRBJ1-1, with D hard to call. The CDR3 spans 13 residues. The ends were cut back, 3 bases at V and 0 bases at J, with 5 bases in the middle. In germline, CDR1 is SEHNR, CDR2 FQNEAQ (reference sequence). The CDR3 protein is CASSFGLNTEAFF. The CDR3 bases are TGTGCCAGCAGCTTTGGGTTGAACACTGAAGCTTTCTTT. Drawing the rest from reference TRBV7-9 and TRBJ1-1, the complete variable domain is DTGVSQNPRHKITKRGQNVTFRCDPISEHNRLYWYRQTLGQGPEFLTYFQNEAQLEKSRLLSDRFSAERPKGSFSTLEIQRTEQGDSAMYLCASSFGLNTEAFFGQGTRLTVV.

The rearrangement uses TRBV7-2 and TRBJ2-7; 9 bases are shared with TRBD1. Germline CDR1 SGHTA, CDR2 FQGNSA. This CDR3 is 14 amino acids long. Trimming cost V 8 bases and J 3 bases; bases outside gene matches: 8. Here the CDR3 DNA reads TGTGCCAGCTCAGAGACAGGGGGGAACTACGAGCAGTACTTC. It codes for CASSETGGNYEQYF. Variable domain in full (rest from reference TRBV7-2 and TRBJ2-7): GAGVSQSPSNKVTEKGKDVELRCDPISGHTALYWYRQSLGQGLEFLIYFQGNSAPDKSGLPSDRFSAERTGGSVSTLTIQRTQQEDSAVYLCASSETGGNYEQYFGPGTRLTVT.

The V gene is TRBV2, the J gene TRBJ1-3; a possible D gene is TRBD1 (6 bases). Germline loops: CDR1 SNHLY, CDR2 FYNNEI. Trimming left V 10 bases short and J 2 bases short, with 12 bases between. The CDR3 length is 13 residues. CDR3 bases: TGTGCCACATCACAGGGACCTGGAAACACCATATATTTT. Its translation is CATSQGPGNTIYF.

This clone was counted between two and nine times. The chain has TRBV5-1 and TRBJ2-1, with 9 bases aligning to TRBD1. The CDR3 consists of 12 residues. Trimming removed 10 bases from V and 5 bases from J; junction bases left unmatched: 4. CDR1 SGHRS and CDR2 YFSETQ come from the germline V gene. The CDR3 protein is CAAGTGNNEQFF. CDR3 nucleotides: TGCGCCGCCGGGACAGGGAACAATGAGCAGTTCTTC.

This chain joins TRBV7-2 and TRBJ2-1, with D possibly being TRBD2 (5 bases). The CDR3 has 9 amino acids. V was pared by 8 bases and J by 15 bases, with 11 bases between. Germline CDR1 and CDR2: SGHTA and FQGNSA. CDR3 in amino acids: CASGAVPFF. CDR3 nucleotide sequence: TGTGCCAGCGGAGCGGTTCCGTTCTTC.

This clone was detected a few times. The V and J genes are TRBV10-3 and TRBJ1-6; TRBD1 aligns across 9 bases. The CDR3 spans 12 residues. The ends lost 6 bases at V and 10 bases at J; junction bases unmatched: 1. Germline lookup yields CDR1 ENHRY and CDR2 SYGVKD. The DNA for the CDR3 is TGTGCCATCAGCACAGGGGGCTCACCCCTCCACTTT. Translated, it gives CAISTGGSPLHF.

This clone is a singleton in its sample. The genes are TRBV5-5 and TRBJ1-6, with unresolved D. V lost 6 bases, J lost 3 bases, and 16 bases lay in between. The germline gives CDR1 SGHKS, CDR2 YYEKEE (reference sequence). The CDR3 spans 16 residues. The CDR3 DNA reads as TGTGCCAGCACCCCCCGCGGCAAAGACTATAATTCACCCCTCCACTTT. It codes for CASTPRGKDYNSPLHF. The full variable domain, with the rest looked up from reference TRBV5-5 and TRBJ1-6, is DAGVTQSPTHLIKTRGQQVTLRCSPISGHKSVSWYQQVLGQGPQFIFQYYEKEERGRGNFPDRFSARQFPNYSSELNVNALLLGDSALYLCASTPRGKDYNSPLHFGNGTRLTVT.

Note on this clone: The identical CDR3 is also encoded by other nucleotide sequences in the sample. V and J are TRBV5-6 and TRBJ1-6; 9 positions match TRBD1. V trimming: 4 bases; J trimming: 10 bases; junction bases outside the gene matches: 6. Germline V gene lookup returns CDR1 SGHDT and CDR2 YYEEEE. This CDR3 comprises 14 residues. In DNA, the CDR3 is TGTGCCAGCAGCCTGGGACAGGGCGGGTCACCCCTCCACTTT. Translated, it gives CASSLGQGGSPLHF.

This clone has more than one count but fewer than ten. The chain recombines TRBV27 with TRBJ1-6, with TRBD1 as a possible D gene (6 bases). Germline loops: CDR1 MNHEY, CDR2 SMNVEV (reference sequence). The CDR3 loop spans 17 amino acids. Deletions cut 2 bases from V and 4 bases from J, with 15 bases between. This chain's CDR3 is CASSLTQGHSYNSPLHF. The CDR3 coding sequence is TGTGCCAGCAGTTTAACCCAGGGGCATTCATATAATTCACCCCTCCACTTT.

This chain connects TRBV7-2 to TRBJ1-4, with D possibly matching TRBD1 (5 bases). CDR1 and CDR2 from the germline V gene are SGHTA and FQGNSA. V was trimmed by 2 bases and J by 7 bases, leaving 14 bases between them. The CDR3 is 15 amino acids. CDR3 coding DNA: TGTGCCAGCAGCTTAATGGGGGTCGGCGGTGAAAAACTGTTTTTT. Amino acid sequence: CASSLMGVGGEKLFF. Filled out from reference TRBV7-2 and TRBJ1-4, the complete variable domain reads GAGVSQSPSNKVTEKGKDVELRCDPISGHTALYWYRQSLGQGLEFLIYFQGNSAPDKSGLPSDRFSAERTGGSVSTLTIQRTQQEDSAVYLCASSLMGVGGEKLFFGSGTQLSVL.

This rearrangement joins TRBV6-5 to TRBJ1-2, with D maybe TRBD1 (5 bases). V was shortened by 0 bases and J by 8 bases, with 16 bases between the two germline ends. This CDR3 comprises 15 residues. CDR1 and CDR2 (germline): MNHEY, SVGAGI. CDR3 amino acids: CASSYSSRGIVGYTF. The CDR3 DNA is TGTGCCAGCAGTTACTCGAGTAGGGGTATCGTAGGCTACACCTTC.

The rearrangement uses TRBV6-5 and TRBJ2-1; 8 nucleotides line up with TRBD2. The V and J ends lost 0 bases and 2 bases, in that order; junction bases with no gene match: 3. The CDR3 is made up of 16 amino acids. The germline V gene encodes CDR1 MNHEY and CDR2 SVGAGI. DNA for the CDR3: TGTGCCAGCAGTTACTCGGCGGGGGGCGCCTACAATGAGCAGTTCTTC. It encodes CASSYSAGGAYNEQFF.